This T cell receptor (beta chain) came from a study of response to subunit inactivated influenza vaccine. General study findings and limits: There was a suggestion from the authors that each seasonal influenza vaccination recruits few new T cells.

This clonotype was counted between two and nine times. Its antigen is as yet unknown. TCRdb processed the RT-PCR reads anew with MiXCR; each CDR3 protein has one entry. The data show 290,000 or so distinct CDR3 sequences, over 20% seen once. The germline CDR1 and CDR2 sequences are SNHLY and FYNNEI. Between the trimmed V and J ends, which lost 0 bases and 3 bases, there was a span of 15 bases. The length of the CDR3 is 16 residues. The source material was PBMCs from blood, sampled less than 22 months after vaccination. V usage is TRBV2 and J usage is TRBJ2-7; a weak D match, TRBD1 (5 bases). The TCR sequence derives from a man in his fifties or sixties who received an inactivated influenza vaccine. The CDR3 protein is CASSEAWQGRFYEQYF. The CDR3 bases are TGTGCCAGCAGTGAAGCTTGGCAGGGCCGATTCTACGAGCAGTACTTC.